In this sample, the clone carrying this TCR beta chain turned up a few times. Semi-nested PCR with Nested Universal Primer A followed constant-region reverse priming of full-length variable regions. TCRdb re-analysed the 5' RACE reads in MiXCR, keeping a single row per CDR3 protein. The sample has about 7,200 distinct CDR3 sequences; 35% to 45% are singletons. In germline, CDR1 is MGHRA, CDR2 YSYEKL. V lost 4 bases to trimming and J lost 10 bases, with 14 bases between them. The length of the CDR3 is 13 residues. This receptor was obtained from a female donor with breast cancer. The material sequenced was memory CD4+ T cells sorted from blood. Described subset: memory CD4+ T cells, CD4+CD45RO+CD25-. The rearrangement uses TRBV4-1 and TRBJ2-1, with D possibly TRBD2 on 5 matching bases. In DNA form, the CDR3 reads TGCGCCAGCAGCCCTCAGAAGCGGTGGGAGCAGTTCTTC. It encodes CASSPQKRWEQFF.